This is a list of T cell receptor beta chains from one sample in a study of coeliac disease. Profiled with immunoSEQ multiplex PCR; TCRdb holds only in-frame clones, not every one. The table shows about 4,400 clones, with approximately 72% occurring only once. Sequenced material: lamina propria lymphocytes from the gut. Receptors were obtained from a woman under 30 with active celiac disease. Each CDR3 is given with its conserved first and last residue. A D gene is named only where the DNA matches it firmly. Rows give clone size only sometimes, using once, few, many, or a class for an expanded clone.

>TRBJ1-1|NA|TRBV11-2|NA
CASSSTGGTTEAFF
TGTGCCAGCAGCTCGACAGGTGGAACCACTGAAGCTTTCTTT
>TRBJ2-7|NA|TRBV2|TRBD1
CASSDRADYEQYF
TGTGCCAGCTCCGACAGGGCAGACTACGAGCAGTACTTC
>TRBJ1-6|NA|TRBV10-3|NA
CAIIPQGSDNSPLHF
TGTGCCATCATCCCACAGGGTTCGGATAATTCACCCCTCCACTTT
>TRBJ2-1|NA|TRBV5-5|NA
CASSFDEQFF
TGTGCCAGCAGCTTCGATGAGCAGTTCTTC
>TRBJ1-5|NA|TRBV28|TRBD1
CATSGGRGSNQPQHF
TGTGCCACATCAGGGGGCAGAGGTAGCAATCAGCCCCAGCATTTT
>TRBJ2-2|NA|TRBV5-4|TRBD1
CASSLPGQAGELFF
TGTGCCAGCAGCTTGCCGGGACAGGCCGGGGAGCTGTTTTTT
>TRBJ2-2|NA|TRBV6-4|NA
CASSERGTNTGGLFF
TGTGCCAGCAGTGAGAGGGGTACGAACACCGGGGGGCTGTTTTTT
>TRBJ2-5|NA|TRBV5-1|NA
CASSPTEYQETQYF
TGCGCCAGCAGCCCGACGGAGTACCAAGAGACCCAGTACTTC
>TRBJ1-1|NA|TRBV19|NA
CASRQGWTEAFF
TGTGCCAGTAGACAGGGTTGGACTGAAGCTTTCTTT
>TRBJ2-7|once|TRBV5-1|TRBD2
CASSAQRPTSGRREQYF
TGCGCCAGCAGCGCGCAAAGACCAACTAGCGGGAGACGCGAGCAGTACTTC
>TRBJ1-1|NA|TRBV29-1|NA
CSASVTEAFF
TGCAGCGCCTCTGTCACTGAAGCTTTCTTT
>TRBJ2-3|NA|TRBV20-1|NA
CSALRIDTQYF
TGCAGTGCGCTGAGGATAGATACGCAGTATTTT
>TRBJ2-7|NA|TRBV5-1|TRBD1
CASSLVSGQGAYEQYF
TGCGCCAGCAGCTTGGTTTCGGGACAGGGAGCCTACGAGCAGTACTTC
>TRBJ1-1|NA|TRBV9|NA
CASSVVWGAEAFF
TGTGCCAGCAGCGTAGTCTGGGGGGCTGAAGCTTTCTTT
>TRBJ1-5|NA|TRBV4-3|NA
CASSQDRGQPQHF
TGCGCCAGCAGCCAAGACAGGGGTCAGCCCCAGCATTTT
>TRBJ2-2|once|TRBV19|TRBD2
CASSPRTSGVNTGELFF
TGTGCCAGTAGTCCCCGGACTAGCGGGGTGAACACCGGGGAGCTGTTTTTT
>TRBJ2-3|NA|TRBV6-4|TRBD2
CASSRTSGGSDTQYF
TGTGCCAGCAGCAGGACTAGCGGGGGGTCCGATACGCAGTATTTT
>TRBJ2-4|NA|TRBV1|NA
CTSSQEWSREGNIQYF
TGCACCAGCAGCCAAGAATGGTCGCGGGAGGGAAACATTCAGTACTTC
>TRBJ1-6|NA|TRBV10-3|NA
CAISDSYNSPLHF
TGTGCCATTTCCGACAGTTATAATTCACCCCTCCACTTT
>TRBJ2-2|NA|TRBV7-9|TRBD2
CASSTRGLAGVKDTGELFF
TGTGCCAGCAGCACTAGGGGACTAGCGGGAGTAAAGGACACCGGGGAGCTGTTTTTT
>TRBJ2-1|NA|TRBV6-5|NA
CASTDSLYNEQFF
TGTGCCAGCACCGACAGTCTCTACAATGAGCAGTTCTTC
>TRBJ2-1|NA|TRBV21-1|NA
CASSRFIATPSDNEQFF
TGTGCCAGCAGTCGCTTCATAGCTACACCATCCGACAATGAGCAGTTCTTC
>TRBJ2-1|NA|TRBV27|TRBD1
CASRLGQGPYEQFF
TGTGCCAGCAGGTTGGGACAGGGGCCTTATGAGCAGTTCTTC
>TRBJ2-7|NA|TRBV16|TRBD1
CASSQQPGTGGGKTTFF
TGTGCCAGCAGCCAACAACCTGGGACAGGGGGCGGCAAGACGACGTTTTTC
>TRBJ2-7|few|TRBV6-5|TRBD2
CASTYILAGGTYEQYF
TGTGCCAGCACTTACATACTAGCGGGAGGAACGTACGAGCAGTACTTC
>TRBJ2-7|once|TRBV28|TRBD1
CASSPRQGAGEQYF
TGTGCCAGCAGTCCGCGACAGGGGGCGGGAGAGCAGTACTTC
>TRBJ2-7|NA|TRBV29-1|TRBD1
CSGRDSSYEQYF
TGCAGCGGCCGGGACAGCTCCTACGAGCAGTACTTC
>TRBJ1-5|NA|TRBV21-1|NA
CASSRSRQCNQPQHF
TGTGCCAGCAGCAGGTCCCGACAGTGCAATCAGCCCCAGCATTTT
>TRBJ2-7|large|TRBV6-7|TRBD1
CASSEPGQGRYEQYF
TGTGCCAGCAGTGAACCGGGACAGGGGAGGTACGAGCAGTACTTC
>TRBJ2-1|NA|TRBV7-8|NA
CASSSGQISYNEQFF
TGTGCCAGCAGCTCGGGACAAATCTCCTACAATGAGCAGTTCTTC
>TRBJ2-5|NA|TRBV2|TRBD1
CASSPDRQETQYF
TGTGCCAGCAGCCCGGACAGGCAAGAGACCCAGTACTTC
>TRBJ2-3|NA|TRBV7-6|TRBD2
CASSLRTSGHTDTQYF
TGTGCCAGCAGCTTAAGGACTAGCGGACACACAGATACGCAGTATTTT
>TRBJ2-5|NA|TRBV5-4|NA
CAGELQGGETQYF
TGTGCCGGTGAACTCCAGGGGGGAGAGACCCAGTACTTC
>TRBJ1-3|NA|TRBV2|NA
CASSEAGNRDTGNTIYF
TGTGCCAGCAGTGAAGCGGGGAACAGGGATACCGGAAACACCATATATTTT
>TRBJ1-6|NA|TRBV4-2|NA
CASSQVSSPLHF
TGTGCCAGCAGCCAAGTCTCTTCACCCCTCCACTTT
>TRBJ2-1|few|TRBV29-1|NA
CSVGGRIVDNEQFF
TGCAGCGTGGGCGGGCGGATAGTGGACAATGAGCAGTTCTTC
>TRBJ2-7|NA|TRBV7-8|TRBD1
CASSLSLKQGHEQYF
TGTGCCAGCAGCTTATCCTTAAAACAGGGGCACGAGCAGTACTTC
>TRBJ1-1|NA|TRBV15|TRBD1
CATSRRGQTEAFF
TGTGCCACCAGCAGAAGGGGGCAAACTGAAGCTTTCTTT
>TRBJ1-2|NA|TRBV7-9|NA
CASSLIGRVGGYTF
TGTGCCAGCAGCTTAATAGGCAGGGTTGGCGGCTACACCTTC
>TRBJ2-5|NA|TRBV11-3|TRBD2
CASSLETAGGPNREQYF
TGTGCCAGCAGCTTAGAAACAGCGGGAGGGCCAAATAGAGAGCAGTACTTC
>TRBJ1-1|NA|TRBV21-1|NA
CASSKAGTGVGAFF
TGTGCCAGCAGCAAAGCTGGGACAGGAGTTGGAGCTTTCTTT
>TRBJ2-2|NA|TRBV7-3|TRBD2
CASSVSGTSVTGELFF
TGTGCCAGCAGCGTTTCCGGGACTAGCGTCACCGGGGAGCTGTTTTTT
>TRBJ2-1|NA|TRBV11-2|NA
CASSLELANEQFF
TGTGCCAGCAGCTTAGAACTAGCCAATGAGCAGTTCTTC
>TRBJ2-1|NA|TRBV2|TRBD2
CASSEEAGGSYNEQFF
TGTGCCAGCAGTGAAGAAGCGGGGGGCTCCTACAATGAGCAGTTCTTC
>TRBJ1-6|NA|TRBV10-1|NA
CANRSLPLHF
TGCGCCAACCGGTCCCTTCCCCTCCACTTT
>TRBJ2-7|NA|TRBV7-3|TRBD2
CASSLSGGAGEQYF
TGTGCCAGCAGCTTATCGGGGGGTGCGGGCGAGCAGTACTTC
>TRBJ2-2|NA|TRBV11-3|NA
CASSLDPRGAGELFF
TGTGCCAGCAGCTTAGACCCCAGGGGGGCCGGGGAGCTGTTTTTT